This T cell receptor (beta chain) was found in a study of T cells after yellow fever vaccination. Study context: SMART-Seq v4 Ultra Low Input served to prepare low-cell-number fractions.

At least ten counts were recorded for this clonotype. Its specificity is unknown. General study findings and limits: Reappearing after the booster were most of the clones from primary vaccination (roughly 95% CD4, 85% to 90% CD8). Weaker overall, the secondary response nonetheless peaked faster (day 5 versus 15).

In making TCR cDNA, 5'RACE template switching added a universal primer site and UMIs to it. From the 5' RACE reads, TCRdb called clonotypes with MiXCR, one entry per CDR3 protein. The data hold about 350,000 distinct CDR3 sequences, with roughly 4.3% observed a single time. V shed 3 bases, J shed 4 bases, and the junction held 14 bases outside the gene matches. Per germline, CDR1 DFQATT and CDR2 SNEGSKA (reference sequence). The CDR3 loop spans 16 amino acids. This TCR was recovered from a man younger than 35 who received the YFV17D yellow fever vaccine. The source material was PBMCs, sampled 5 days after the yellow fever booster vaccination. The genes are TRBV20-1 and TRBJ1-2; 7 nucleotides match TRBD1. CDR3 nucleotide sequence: TGCAGTGCTAGGCTCCCCCTGGGAGGGGGCAGCTATGGCTACACCTTC. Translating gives CSARLPLGGGSYGYTF.